The 32 T cell receptor beta chains presented below share a single source sample, sequenced in a study of low-dose radiotherapy and immunotherapy resistance in tumors. cDNA synthesis used a TRAV/TRBV-specific primer set for both chains. PCR amplification of the TCRs was performed with Phusion for 15 to 25 PCR cycles, and it relied on a constant-region primer together with a V-primer adapter. MiXCR, run by TCRdb on the reads, gives a single entry per CDR3 protein. The table shows 45,000 to 75,000 distinct CDR3 sequences, with approximately 26% occurring only once. Indicated time point: before trial treatment. Sequenced material: PBMCs, taken before treatment. The receptors originated from a male donor with prostate cancer.

At least ten counts were recorded for this clonotype. J is TRBJ1-1 and V is TRBV28, with D perhaps matching TRBD1 (6 bases). CDR1 and CDR2 (germline): MDHEN, SYDVKM. Trimming left V 7 bases short and J 4 bases short, with 16 bases between. The CDR3 is 14 residues long. CDR3 bases: TGTGCCAGCACCCTCATGGGGGCCGGCACTGAAGCTTTCTTT. It specifies CASTLMGAGTEAFF.

This clonotype was recorded a few times. This chain connects TRBV19 to TRBJ1-2, with D maybe TRBD1 (6 bases). Trimming stripped 6 bases from V and 7 bases from J, with 18 bases between. The CDR3 is made up of 14 amino acids. The V gene's germline CDR1 is LNHDA and CDR2 SQIVND (reference sequence). Written as DNA, the CDR3 is TGTGCCAGTAGCATGGGGGCATACAAATCTGGCTACACCTTC. Translated: CASSMGAYKSGYTF.

This clonotype has ten or more counts. This chain joins TRBV7-2 and TRBJ2-5, with TRBD2 matching over 10 bases. The CDR3 extends over 15 amino acids. Germline CDR1 and CDR2: SGHTA and FQGNSA. J gave up 2 bases and V 5 bases, and 5 bases lay outside the gene matches. In DNA form, the CDR3 reads TGTGCCAGCAGCCGGGGACTAGCGCTTCAAGAGACCCAGTACTTC. Amino acids: CASSRGLALQETQYF.

This clonotype was seen many times. The gene calls are TRBV11-3 and TRBJ2-3, with 10 bases matching TRBD2. The germline CDR1 and CDR2 sequences are SGHNT and YENEEA. The CDR3 is 18 residues long. V lost 0 bases and J lost 5; bases outside the gene matches: 11. CDR3 bases: TGTGCCAGCAGCTTAGAGTCCCCCGGAGCGGGAGGGGAAGATACGCAGTATTTT. The encoded protein is CASSLESPGAGGEDTQYF.

This clonotype came up many times. The chain links TRBV20-1 to TRBJ2-7, with D perhaps matching TRBD2 (5 bases). The CDR3 has 15 residues. The germline gives CDR1 DFQATT, CDR2 SNEGSKA (reference sequence). Between the trimmed V and J ends, which lost 0 bases and 5 bases, there was a span of 17 bases. The CDR3 here is CSARDFRLRENEQYF. The CDR3 DNA reads as TGCAGTGCTAGAGATTTTCGCCTCCGGGAAAACGAGCAGTACTTC.

By sample fraction, this clonotype is medium-sized. The chain combines TRBV6-9 with TRBJ2-3; D tentatively fits TRBD1 or TRBD2 (6 bases each). Trimming removed 2 bases from V and 0 bases from J, with 9 bases in between. The germline CDR1 and CDR2 sequences are MNHGY and SVAAGI. The CDR3 runs to 15 residues. The CDR3, as DNA: TGTGCCAGCAGTTATACGGGGGCCAGCACAGATACGCAGTATTTT. Amino acids: CASSYTGASTDTQYF.

This clonotype has at least ten counts. V usage is TRBV5-1 and J usage is TRBJ2-3; D is uncertain. This CDR3 contains 12 residues. The V end was cut by 3 bases, the J end by 4 bases, with 6 bases between. CDR1 SGHRS and CDR2 YFSETQ come from the germline V gene. The DNA for the CDR3 is TGCGCCAGCAGCTCAGAAGCAGATACGCAGTATTTT. This translates into CASSSEADTQYF.

This clonotype was found many times. The V and J genes are TRBV27 and TRBJ2-1; 8 bases fit TRBD2. The V and J ends lost 0 bases and 6 bases, in that order; junction bases with no gene match: 4. Germline V gene data show CDR1 as MNHEY and CDR2 as SMNVEV (reference sequence). The CDR3 runs 15 residues. CDR3 amino acids: CASSLSGSGINEQFF. DNA for the CDR3: TGTGCCAGCAGTTTATCTGGTAGCGGGATCAATGAGCAGTTCTTC.

This clonotype was recorded at least ten times. The genes are TRBV19 and TRBJ2-2; either TRBD1 or TRBD2 may supply D (6 bases each). The CDR3 runs to 14 residues. V gave up 6 bases and J gave up 7 bases, with 15 bases separating them. Germline V gene sequence: CDR1 LNHDA, CDR2 SQIVND (reference sequence). The CDR3 DNA reads as TGTGCCAGTAGACTTCAGGGGAGGAACGGGGAGCTGTTTTTT. Its protein is CASRLQGRNGELFF.

The CDR3, as DNA: TGTGCCAGCAGTTTTTACTCCGGGCCGACTAATGAGCAGTTCTTC. It yields the protein CASSFYSGPTNEQFF. The chain recombines TRBV6-2 or TRBV6-3 with TRBJ2-1, with D uncertain. This CDR3 contains 15 residues. Looked up from germline, CDR1 is MNHEY and CDR2 is SVGEGT. V was trimmed by 4 bases and J by 7 bases, leaving 17 bases between them.

In regard to this clonotype: A far larger clone is one nucleotide away, so this likely arose from a read error. CDR3: CASRTSAPDTQYF. The CDR3 DNA reads as TGTGCCAGCAGAACTAGCGCCCCAGATACGCAGTATTTT. J is TRBJ2-3 and V is TRBV28; 7 positions match TRBD2. The V gene's germline CDR1 is MDHEN and CDR2 SYDVKM. The CDR3 length is 13 residues. The V segment lost 6 bases and the J segment 4 bases; nucleotides outside the gene matches: 4.

About this clonotype itself: This likely traces to a read error, being one base from a far larger clone. This rearrangement joins TRBV5-1 to TRBJ2-2; 12 nucleotides line up with TRBD2. The CDR3 is made up of 15 amino acids. Germline CDR1 is SGHRS and CDR2 is YFSETQ. The CDR3: CANSLGLAGTGELFF. DNA for the CDR3: TGTGCCAACAGCCTCGGACTAGCGGGGACCGGGGAGCTGTTTTTT.

This clonotype occurred many times. The V and J genes are TRBV20-1 and TRBJ2-7; 8 nucleotides line up with TRBD1. The CDR3 contains 14 residues. The J segment lost 3 bases and the V segment lost 1 base, leaving 5 bases of the junction unmatched. In germline, CDR1 is DFQATT, CDR2 SNEGSKA (reference sequence). This CDR3 reads CSARARTGSYEQYF. The CDR3 DNA follows: TGCAGTGCTAGAGCACGGACAGGGAGCTACGAGCAGTACTTC.

The genes are TRBV30 and TRBJ2-5; the D is unclear. CDR3 length equals 8 residues. Germline V gene data show CDR1 as GTSNPN and CDR2 as SVGIG (reference sequence). The germline V and J ends were trimmed by 5 bases and 7 bases, with 2 bases remaining between them. The CDR3 nucleotides read TGTGCCTGGGGGACCCAGTACTTC. Amino acids: CAWGTQYF.

This clonotype was detected only once. The likely explanation is a read error, given a far larger clone one base away. V usage is TRBV5-1 and J usage is TRBJ2-5; 10 bases line up with TRBD1. The CDR3 extends over 14 amino acids. The V gene's germline CDR1 is SGHRS and CDR2 YFSETQ. V was pared by 0 bases and J by 11 bases, with 7 bases of the junction left unmatched. CDR3 protein: CASSLVGQGPEQYF. As DNA, the CDR3 is TGCGCCAGCAGCTTGGTGGGACAGGGGCCTGAGCAGTACTTC.

This clonotype has a count of ten or more. This chain uses TRBV19 with TRBJ1-3; D remains unclear. The CDR3 spans 15 residues. In germline, CDR1 is LNHDA, CDR2 SQIVND (reference sequence). V gave up 7 bases and J gave up 0 bases, with 13 bases separating them. CDR3 protein: CASTLDRSSGNTIYF. The CDR3, as DNA: TGTGCCAGTACCTTAGACCGCTCCTCTGGAAACACCATATATTTT.

As regards this clonotype: A far larger clone is one base from this, pointing to a likely read error. The genes are TRBV13 and TRBJ1-5; TRBD1 is a possible D gene (5 bases). Germline CDR1 reads PRHDT; CDR2 reads FYEKMQ (reference sequence). This CDR3 is built from 13 residues. The V gene lost 5 bases and the J gene lost 11 bases, with 16 bases spanning the gap. CDR3 DNA: TGTGCCAGCAGCGCCATAGTCGGGGGAACCCAGCATTTT. Amino acid sequence: CASSAIVGGTQHF.

This clonotype was detected many times. The gene calls are TRBV5-1 and TRBJ1-1; D possibly corresponds to TRBD1 (6 bases). The CDR3 covers 14 residues. Looked up from germline, CDR1 is SGHRS and CDR2 is YFSETQ. V lost 4 bases and J lost 4, with 14 bases in between. The DNA for the CDR3 is TGCGCCAGCAGCCTACAGGGCTCTGGCACTGAAGCTTTCTTT. Protein: CASSLQGSGTEAFF.

This clonotype has ten or more counts. The chain is built from TRBV10-2 and TRBJ2-1; the match to TRBD2 covers 11 bases. J gave up 5 bases and V 6 bases, and 6 bases lay outside the gene matches. This CDR3 spans 15 amino acids. Per the germline V gene, CDR1 is WSHSY and CDR2 is SAAADI. The CDR3 DNA is TGCGCCAGCAGGGAGACTAGCGGGATAAACAATGAGCAGTTCTTC. It codes for CASRETSGINNEQFF.

This clonotype was recorded many times. The CDR3 coding sequence is TGCAGTGCCGCGGGACTAGCGGATTTCACAGATACGCAGTATTTT. Translation gives CSAAGLADFTDTQYF. The genes are TRBV20-1 and TRBJ2-3, with 11 bases fitting TRBD2. CDR3 size: 15 residues. J lost 2 bases, V lost 6 bases, and 7 bases had no gene match. Germline assignment: CDR1 DFQATT and CDR2 SNEGSKA (reference sequence).

This clonotype was counted ten times or more. The chain couples TRBV28 to TRBJ2-3; 10 nucleotides line up with TRBD2. V shed 6 bases and J 8 bases; nucleotides not matched to a gene: 8. Germline V CDR1 and CDR2: MDHEN, SYDVKM. The CDR3 contains 14 residues. CDR3 coding DNA: TGTGCCAGCAGGTCTCTAGCGGGAGCGGGTACGCAGTATTTT. This translates into CASRSLAGAGTQYF.

This clonotype was seen repeatedly, ten times or more. V is TRBV20-1 and J is TRBJ2-1; TRBD2 agrees at 8 bases. The CDR3 is made up of 16 amino acids. The germline gives CDR1 DFQATT, CDR2 SNEGSKA (reference sequence). V shed 3 bases, J shed 8 bases, and the junction held 15 bases outside the gene matches. This CDR3 is CSARRGAGVGLDEQFF. The DNA of the CDR3 is TGCAGTGCTAGGCGGGGAGCGGGAGTGGGTCTCGATGAGCAGTTCTTC.

This clonotype was seen ten or more times. The chain couples TRBV5-6 to TRBJ2-7, with D possibly being TRBD1 (5 bases). The CDR3 is 13 residues long. V was clipped by 5 bases and J by 5 bases, with 14 bases between them. The germline V gene encodes CDR1 SGHDT and CDR2 YYEEEE. This CDR3 reads CASSKTEGNEQYF. The DNA of the CDR3 is TGTGCCAGCAGTAAGACAGAAGGGAACGAGCAGTACTTC.

This clonotype appeared many times. J is TRBJ1-3 and V is TRBV4-1; D uncertain. With 3 bases removed from V and 0 bases from J, the gap between germline ends came to 12 bases. This CDR3 is built from 16 residues. The germline gives CDR1 MGHRA, CDR2 YSYEKL. CDR3: CASSQARFISGNTIYF. As DNA, the CDR3 is TGCGCCAGCAGCCAGGCCCGATTCATCTCTGGAAACACCATATATTTT.

The table lists this clonotype with many counts. V gene TRBV5-1 combines with J gene TRBJ1-3, with a tentative D call TRBD1 (5 bases). This CDR3 is built from 17 residues. Trimming pared 0 bases from V and 0 bases from J, leaving 13 bases between. Germline CDR1 SGHRS, CDR2 YFSETQ. The CDR3 region is CASSLEAGTLSGNTIYF. In DNA form, the CDR3 reads TGCGCCAGCAGCTTGGAGGCAGGGACCCTCTCTGGAAACACCATATATTTT.

There are many counts of this clonotype. V gene TRBV7-9 combines with J gene TRBJ2-7; D perhaps matches TRBD2 (6 bases). This CDR3 is 15 amino acids long. The V end lost 5 bases, the J end lost 0 bases, and 14 bases lay between the germline ends. The germline CDR1 and CDR2 sequences are SEHNR and FQNEAQ (reference sequence). The CDR3 region has the DNA TGTGCCAGCAGCGCGGGACTGGGGTCCTCCTACGAGCAGTACTTC. Amino acid sequence: CASSAGLGSSYEQYF.

As for this clonotype: A single base is all that separates this from a far larger clone, so a read error is likely. The chain uses TRBV6-2 or TRBV6-3 and TRBJ2-7, with D perhaps TRBD2 (5 bases). CDR1 is MNHEY and CDR2 is SVGEGT in the germline V gene. This CDR3 comprises 12 residues. Trimming removed 6 bases at V and 7 bases at J, with 13 bases between. The CDR3 reads CASRELGIEQYF. CDR3 bases: TGTGCCAGCAGGGAACTAGGAATAGAGCAGTACTTC.

The CDR3 nucleotides read TGTGCCAGCAGCCTAGTCGGGGGCTCCTACGAGCAGTACTTC. Protein: CASSLVGGSYEQYF. The genes are TRBV2 and TRBJ2-7; possibly TRBD2 for D (6 bases). The CDR3 consists of 14 residues. Trimming left V 6 bases short and J 0 bases short, with 12 bases between. Germline V gene lookup returns CDR1 SNHLY and CDR2 FYNNEI.

The CDR3 DNA sequence: TGTGCCAGTAGTATAGATAGGGGGCATGGTGAGCAGTTCTTC. Protein: CASSIDRGHGEQFF. The chain is built from TRBV19 and TRBJ2-1; 7 bases are shared with TRBD1. CDR3 length: 14 amino acids. Germline values: CDR1 LNHDA, CDR2 SQIVND (reference sequence). J lost 9 bases, V lost 0 bases, and 5 bases had no gene match.

Note on this clonotype: This is likely a read error, given that the CDR3 carries no conserved phenylalanine or tryptophan at its end. The CDR3 is CATSGQSVTDTQYL. CDR3 DNA: TGTGCCACCAGCGGACAGTCTGTCACAGATACGCAGTATTTA. The rearrangement uses TRBV24-1 and TRBJ2-3; the D gene is possibly TRBD1 (6 bases). With 7 bases removed from V and 2 bases from J, the gap between germline ends came to 12 bases. The CDR3 contains 14 residues. Looked up from germline, CDR1 is KGHDR and CDR2 is SFDVKD.

The V gene is TRBV2, the J gene TRBJ2-1; D unclear. Trimming shortened V by 8 bases and J by 9 bases, and 17 bases separated the two germline ends. From germline, CDR1 is SNHLY and CDR2 FYNNEI. The CDR3 has 13 amino acids. CDR3: CASGGTKAGEQFF. For the CDR3, the DNA is TGTGCCAGCGGCGGCACCAAGGCCGGTGAGCAGTTCTTC.

This clonotype is medium-sized. The chain carries TRBV19 and TRBJ2-5, with TRBD1 as a possible D gene (5 bases). Germline V gene data show CDR1 as LNHDA and CDR2 as SQIVND (reference sequence). V dropped 4 bases and J dropped 3 bases, with 18 bases sitting between them. The CDR3 extends over 16 amino acids. The CDR3 DNA follows: TGTGCCAGTAGTACGTATAAGGGGCCAATAGAAGAGACCCAGTACTTC. Its protein product is CASSTYKGPIEETQYF.